This T cell receptor (beta chain) was profiled in a study of blood T cell repertoires in COVID-19. The overall study: Some COVID-19 samples were acute and others convalescent; all came from the United States, Italy and Spain. T cells, B-cell-depleted T cells, or PBMCs supplied cDNA or gDNA.

CDR1 SGHAT and CDR2 FQNNGV come from the germline V gene. The V gene end was trimmed by 5 bases and the J gene end by 5 bases; junction bases not matched to a gene: 11. The CDR3 contains 16 residues. In the original processing: Amplification with reference gene primers provided the estimates of nucleated cell counts. TCRdb's copy holds only in-frame clones and misses some; the assay was immunoSEQ multiplex PCR. From that table come the V and J calls and clone size; the DNA was used to work out D and trimming. The sample consists of about 220,000 clones, less than 85% of them appearing once. This clone was picked up a small number of times.

Material: peripheral blood. This receptor was taken from a woman of 80 years or more with acute or convalescent COVID-19. This chain uses TRBV11-2 with TRBJ2-1; TRBD1 matches at 8 bases. The CDR3 coding sequence is TGTGCCAGCAGCAGGGGGGTTGGACAGGGAGACAATGAGCAGTTCTTC. It encodes CASSRGVGQGDNEQFF. Drawing the rest from reference TRBV11-2 and TRBJ2-1, the complete variable domain is EAGVAQSPRYKIIEKRQSVAFWCNPISGHATLYWYQQILGQGPKLLIQFQNNGVVDDSQLPKDRFSAERLKGVDSTLKIQPAKLEDSAVYLCASSRGVGQGDNEQFFGPGTRLTVL.